This entry is about one T cell receptor (beta chain). The table came from immunoSEQ multiplex PCR; TCRdb's copy has only in-frame clones and leaves some out. The table lists more than 90,000 clones, 90% to 95% of them singletons. These data are taken from a study of technical replicates of blood from a handful of donors. Germline V CDR1 and CDR2: MGHRA, YSYEKL. Unmatched junction bases numbered 9, after V lost 4 bases and J lost 4 bases. The CDR3 has 15 amino acids. Sequencing used T cells isolated from PBMCs. The rearrangement uses TRBV4-1 and TRBJ2-5; TRBD1 aligns across 7 bases. This clonotype was sampled from a human donor in good health. This CDR3 reads CASSPASGGAETQYF. The CDR3 DNA follows: TGCGCCAGCAGCCCGGCGTCAGGGGGTGCAGAGACCCAGTACTTC.